The next 22 T cell receptor beta chains were all read from a single sample in a study of T cell repertoires in cytomegalovirus infection. These receptors lack a known antigen. From the reads, TCRdb called clonotypes with MiXCR, one entry per CDR3 protein. This table holds roughly 860,000 distinct CDR3 sequences, 30% to 35% found once. Sequencing used cultured CD8+ T cells from PBMCs, obtained from culture after CMV antigen stimulation. The receptors come from a human donor in good health (CMV status not recorded). Some clones in this sample may be carry-over from other donors' samples.

A few counts support this clonotype. V usage is TRBV4-1 and J usage is TRBJ1-1; unclear D gene. V was shortened by 1 base and J by 3 bases, with 12 bases between the two germline ends. CDR3 size: 15 residues. Germline CDR1 and CDR2: MGHRA and YSYEKL. CDR3 DNA: TGCGCCAGCAGCCAAGTCCGAGCCAGAGACACTGAAGCTTTCTTT. Translated, it gives CASSQVRARDTEAFF.

This clonotype showed up many times. The rearrangement links TRBV12-3 or TRBV12-4 to TRBJ2-6, with 8 bases lining up with TRBD1. The CDR3 runs to 17 residues. V was pared by 7 bases and J by 0 bases, with 8 bases of the junction left unmatched. The CDR3 is CASTPDRGYSGANVLTF. CDR3 sequence (DNA): TGTGCCAGCACCCCCGACAGGGGTTACTCTGGGGCCAACGTCCTGACTTTC.

J is TRBJ1-1 and V is TRBV11-2; tentatively, D is TRBD1 (5 bases). The CDR3 contains 15 residues. V shed 5 bases and J shed 1 base, with 14 bases lying between them. The germline V gene has CDR1 SGHAT and CDR2 FQNNGV. The CDR3 protein is CASSLHVGPNTEAFF. CDR3 bases: TGTGCCAGCAGCCTCCATGTGGGGCCGAACACTGAAGCTTTCTTT.

This clonotype has only a few counts. This chain connects TRBV12-3 or TRBV12-4 to TRBJ2-3; the D gene could be TRBD1 or TRBD2 (5 bases each). V dropped 3 bases and J dropped 3 bases, with 13 bases sitting between them. CDR3 length: 15 residues. CDR3 nucleotide sequence: TGTGCCAGCAGTTTCCAGGGTTCGGGAACAGATACGCAGTATTTT. Its translation is CASSFQGSGTDTQYF.

This clonotype showed up many times. CDR3 nucleotide sequence: TGTGCCAGCAGTTTATCAGATACTAACTATGGCTACACCTTC. This translates into CASSLSDTNYGYTF. The chain couples TRBV12-3 or TRBV12-4 to TRBJ1-2; no clear D gene. This CDR3 is built from 14 residues. Trimming removed 2 bases from V and 0 bases from J, with 7 bases in between.

The J gene is TRBJ2-4, the V gene TRBV12-5, with D tentatively TRBD1 (6 bases). Germline lookup yields CDR1 LGHNT and CDR2 FRNRAP. The germline V and J ends were trimmed by 5 bases and 2 bases, with 16 bases remaining between them. The CDR3 runs to 16 residues. CDR3 bases: TGTGCTAGTGGTCCACCCGCCACAGGGACCAAAAACATTCAGTACTTC. Protein: CASGPPATGTKNIQYF. Drawing the rest from reference TRBV12-5 and TRBJ2-4, the complete variable domain is DARVTQTPRHKVTEMGQEVTMRCQPILGHNTVFWYRQTMMQGLELLAYFRNRAPLDDSGMPKDRFSAEMPDATLATLKIQPSEPRDSAVYFCASGPPATGTKNIQYFGAGTRLSVL.

Worth noting for this clonotype: A single base separates this from a much larger clone, so it may be a read error. V gene TRBV7-8 combines with J gene TRBJ2-7; D is possibly TRBD1 (5 bases). Germline CDR1 reads SGHVS; CDR2 reads FQNEAQ. This CDR3 has 13 residues. The CDR3 DNA follows: TGTGCCAGCAGCTTAGAGGGGCTAAACGAGCAGCACTTC. It yields the protein CASSLEGLNEQHF.

The V and J genes are TRBV19 and TRBJ1-1, with 11 bases identical to TRBD1. From germline, CDR1 is LNHDA and CDR2 SQIVND (reference sequence). CDR3 length: 16 amino acids. Trimming removed 5 bases from V and 5 bases from J; junction bases left unmatched: 10. The CDR3: CASSRTGGYLGTEAFF. CDR3 bases: TGTGCCAGTAGTCGGACAGGGGGCTATCTGGGGACTGAAGCTTTCTTT.

This clonotype was observed once. This sequence joins TRBV6-2 or TRBV6-3 and TRBJ1-1; the D is unclear. CDR3 length: 13 residues. CDR1 and CDR2 from the germline V gene are MNHEY and SVGEGT. V shed 8 bases and J shed 2 bases, with 12 bases lying between them. The CDR3 reads CASYTDINTEAFF. DNA for the CDR3: TGTGCCAGCTATACCGATATAAACACTGAAGCTTTCTTT.

This clonotype was detected a few times. The rearrangement links TRBV12-3 or TRBV12-4 to TRBJ2-1, with 8 bases lining up with TRBD2. Trimming removed 7 bases from V and 9 bases from J; junction bases left unmatched: 8. CDR3 size: 13 residues. The CDR3 loop reads CASTFGGASEQFF. CDR3 nucleotides: TGTGCCAGCACCTTCGGGGGGGCGAGTGAGCAGTTCTTC.

This clonotype was recorded many times. The J gene is TRBJ2-6, the V gene TRBV7-6, with D possibly TRBD2 on 6 matching bases. Per germline, CDR1 SGHVS and CDR2 FNYEAQ. This CDR3 comprises 13 residues. Trimming pared 4 bases from V and 9 bases from J, leaving 10 bases between. CDR3 residues: CASSSREDNVLTF. The CDR3 nucleotides read TGTGCCAGCAGCTCCAGGGAGGACAACGTCCTGACTTTC.

The chain uses TRBV7-6 and TRBJ1-5, with no clear D. This CDR3 is built from 16 residues. Trimming removed 1 base at V and 0 bases at J, with 10 bases between. Germline CDR1 is SGHVS and CDR2 is FNYEAQ. The CDR3, as DNA: TGTGCCAGCAGCTTAGAGCAGTCGAATAGCAATCAGCCCCAGCATTTT. Amino acids: CASSLEQSNSNQPQHF.

This chain connects TRBV27 to TRBJ2-7; D is unclear. The CDR3 length is 11 residues. V was shortened by 8 bases and J by 5 bases, with 10 bases between the two germline ends. Per germline, CDR1 MNHEY and CDR2 SMNVEV (reference sequence). The DNA for the CDR3 is TGTGCCAGCGGCCGACCCCACGAGCAGTACTTC. Translation: CASGRPHEQYF.

CDR3 loop: CASSRGAAEAFF. Written as DNA, the CDR3 is TGTGCCAGCAGCCGTGGGGCAGCAGAAGCTTTCTTT. The rearrangement uses TRBV14 and TRBJ1-1; D is perhaps TRBD1 (5 bases). Germline V gives CDR1 SGHDN, CDR2 FVKESK. The CDR3 has 12 amino acids. The V end lost 4 bases, the J end lost 8 bases, and 11 bases lay between the germline ends.

The table lists this clonotype with many counts. The chain links TRBV7-6 to TRBJ2-3, with 7 positions matching TRBD1. In germline, CDR1 is SGHVS, CDR2 FNYEAQ. There are 21 residues in the CDR3. The V gene end was trimmed by 4 bases and the J gene end by 0 bases; junction bases not matched to a gene: 22. Written as DNA, the CDR3 is TGTGCCAGCAGCTCGCCCCGGGCGACAGGGCTGTTTATGTCTAGCACAGATACGCAGTATTTT. Translating it yields CASSSPRATGLFMSSTDTQYF.

This clonotype was recorded a few times. This chain joins TRBV10-3 and TRBJ1-3; no firm D call. The CDR3 extends over 15 amino acids. Germline CDR1 reads ENHRY; CDR2 reads SYGVKD. Deletions cut 2 bases from V and 0 bases from J, with 8 bases between. Here the CDR3 DNA reads TGTGCCATCAGTGAGGACGGTTTCTCTGGAAACACCATATATTTT. Protein: CAISEDGFSGNTIYF.

This sequence joins TRBV5-4 and TRBJ2-7; TRBD1 or TRBD2 may be the D gene (5 bases each). Trimming took off 4 bases at V and 2 bases at J, with 16 bases between the two ends. This CDR3 is 15 amino acids long. Per the germline V gene, CDR1 is SGHNT and CDR2 is YYREEE (reference sequence). Here the CDR3 DNA reads TGTGCCAGCAGCGTGCCGGGGCCGGCGACCTACGAGCAGTACTTC. Its translation: CASSVPGPATYEQYF.

This clonotype was seen once. Here the CDR3 DNA reads TGTGCCAGCAGCTTGGGACTAGCGGGGATAAATGAGCAGTTCTTC. Translated, it gives CASSLGLAGINEQFF. This sequence joins TRBV5-4 and TRBJ2-1; 11 nucleotides agree with TRBD2. Germline loops: CDR1 SGHNT, CDR2 YYREEE (reference sequence). Unmatched junction bases numbered 3, after V lost 0 bases and J lost 7 bases. The CDR3 extends over 15 amino acids.

This clonotype was observed many times. The chain recombines TRBV27 with TRBJ2-3; weak D call: TRBD2 (5 bases). This CDR3 has 14 residues. Germline loops: CDR1 MNHEY, CDR2 SMNVEV (reference sequence). V was cut by 6 bases and J by 0 bases, with 10 bases left in between. CDR3 sequence reads: CASSYGLSTDTQYF. The CDR3 DNA sequence: TGTGCCAGCAGCTACGGACTGAGCACAGATACGCAGTATTTT.

The rearrangement joins TRBV12-3 or TRBV12-4 to TRBJ1-6, with D possibly being TRBD1 (5 bases). V lost 6 bases, J lost 14 bases, and 14 bases lay in between. The CDR3 contains 12 residues. The CDR3 loop reads CASSLQARSLHF. The CDR3, as DNA: TGTGCCAGCAGCCTACAGGCCCGGTCCCTCCACTTT.

The table lists this clonotype with a count of one. The chain uses TRBV27 and TRBJ2-6; D gene uncertain. With 2 bases removed from V and 0 bases from J, the gap between germline ends came to 5 bases. This CDR3 is 15 amino acids long. Per germline, CDR1 MNHEY and CDR2 SMNVEV (reference sequence). CDR3 region: CASSLSNSGANVLTF. In DNA form, the CDR3 reads TGTGCCAGCAGTTTAAGCAACTCTGGGGCCAACGTCCTGACTTTC. The complete variable domain, with remaining parts taken from reference TRBV27 and TRBJ2-6, reads EAQVTQNPRYLITVTGKKLTVTCSQNMNHEYMSWYRQDPGLGLRQIYYSMNVEVTDKGDVPEGYKVSRKEKRNFPLILESPSPNQTSLYFCASSLSNSGANVLTFGAGSRLTVL.

V is TRBV10-2 and J is TRBJ1-3; D gene uncertain. V lost 2 bases and J lost 0, with 8 bases in between. The CDR3 runs 15 residues. The V gene's germline CDR1 is WSHSY and CDR2 SAAADI. DNA for the CDR3: TGCGCCAGCAGTGAGGACCGCAACTCTGGAAACACCATATATTTT. Translation gives CASSEDRNSGNTIYF.